This T cell receptor (beta chain) appears in the sequencing data of a study of CD8 T cells in ankylosing spondylitis. TCRdb called the 5' RACE reads again in MiXCR, with one record for every CDR3 protein. The sample gives more than 30,000 distinct CDR3 sequences, 11% of which show up once; 20% to 25% is in the top ten. Study-wide points: A TCR beta motif of several highly homologous variants seemed to mark ankylosing spondylitis blood. Disease-associated clones were reportedly significantly overrepresented in matched ankylosing spondylitis synovial fluid. Earlier work had already found some motif variants in reactive arthritis synovial fluid and blood. Disease-linked clones, CD8+, were relatively rare in peripheral blood.

This clonotype occurred many times. Its cognate antigen is unknown. Trimming shortened V by 8 bases and J by 7 bases, and 8 bases separated the two germline ends. The CDR3 runs 11 residues. Looked up from germline, CDR1 is MNHEY and CDR2 is SVGAGI. The chain uses TRBV6-5 and TRBJ2-2; the D is unclear. Sequences were obtained from synovial fluid, either unsorted or a sorted T cell fraction (not recorded which). This TCR was recovered from a male donor with ankylosing spondylitis. CDR3 DNA sequence: TGTGCCAGCTCTTCGGACGGGGAGCTGTTTTTT. Encoded protein: CASSSDGELFF.